The TCR beta chain under discussion was sequenced for a study of OX40 agonist ivuxolimab in advanced cancers. Measured with immunoSEQ multiplex PCR; TCRdb has only the in-frame clones, and not every one. This table holds 80,000 to 85,000 clones, about 86% found once. Germline trimming cut 0 bases from V and 6 bases from J; bases unmatched to any gene: 9. This CDR3 has 15 residues. CDR1 is SGDLS and CDR2 is YYNGEE in the germline V gene. The chain employs TRBV9 and TRBJ2-7; 7 bases line up with TRBD1. This TCR was sampled from an adult with an advanced solid tumor such as melanoma, head and neck, liver or kidney cancer. The material sequenced was CD4+ or CD8+ T cells sorted from blood, taken in a trial of the OX40 agonist ivuxolimab. DNA of the CDR3: TGTGCCAGCAGCGTAGATGAGACAGGGACCGGCGAGCAGTACTTC. Translating it yields CASSVDETGTGEQYF.